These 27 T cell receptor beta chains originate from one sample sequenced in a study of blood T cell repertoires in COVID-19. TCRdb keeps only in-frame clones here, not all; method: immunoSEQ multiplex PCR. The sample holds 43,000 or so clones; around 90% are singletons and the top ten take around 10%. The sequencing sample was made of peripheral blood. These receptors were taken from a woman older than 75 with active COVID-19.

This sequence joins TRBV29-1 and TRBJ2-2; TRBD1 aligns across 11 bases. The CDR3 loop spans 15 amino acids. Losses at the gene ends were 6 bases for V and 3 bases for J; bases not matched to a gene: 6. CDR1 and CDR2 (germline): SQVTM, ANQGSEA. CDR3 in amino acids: CSVCRTGGDTGELFF. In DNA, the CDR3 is TGCAGCGTGTGTAGGACAGGGGGCGACACCGGGGAGCTGTTTTTT.

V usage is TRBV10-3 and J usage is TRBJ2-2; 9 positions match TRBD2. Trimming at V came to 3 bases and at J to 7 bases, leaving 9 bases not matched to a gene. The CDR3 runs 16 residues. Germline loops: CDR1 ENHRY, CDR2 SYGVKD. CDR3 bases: TGTGCCATCAGTGACTTGGCGGGGGGGCCTTTCGGGGAGCTGTTTTTT. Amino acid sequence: CAISDLAGGPFGELFF.

CDR3: CAWTSTGGNEQFF. In DNA form, the CDR3 reads TGTGCCTGGACCTCGACAGGGGGCAATGAGCAGTTCTTC. The chain is built from TRBV30 and TRBJ2-1; 9 bases agree with TRBD1. The trim removed 4 bases at V and 6 bases at J, leaving 4 bases unmatched. The CDR3 has 13 amino acids. Germline CDR1 GTSNPN, CDR2 SVGIG (reference sequence).

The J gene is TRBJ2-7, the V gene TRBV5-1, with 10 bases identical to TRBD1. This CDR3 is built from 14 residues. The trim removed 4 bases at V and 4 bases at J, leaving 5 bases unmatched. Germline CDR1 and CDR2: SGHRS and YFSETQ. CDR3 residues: CASSRGQGRYEQYF. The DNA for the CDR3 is TGCGCCAGCAGCCGGGGACAGGGGAGGTACGAGCAGTACTTC.

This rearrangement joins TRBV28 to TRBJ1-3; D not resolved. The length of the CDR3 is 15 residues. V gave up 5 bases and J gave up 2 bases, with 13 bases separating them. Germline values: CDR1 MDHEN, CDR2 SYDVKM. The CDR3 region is CASSPSLGAGNTIYF. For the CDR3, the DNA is TGTGCCAGCAGTCCTAGCCTCGGGGCTGGAAACACCATATATTTT.

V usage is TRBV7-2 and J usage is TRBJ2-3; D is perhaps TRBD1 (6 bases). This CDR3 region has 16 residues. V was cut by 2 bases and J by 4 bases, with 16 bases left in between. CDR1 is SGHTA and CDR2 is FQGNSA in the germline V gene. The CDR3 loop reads CASSLNRQGPADTQYF. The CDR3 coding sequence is TGTGCCAGCAGCTTAAACCGTCAGGGGCCGGCAGATACGCAGTATTTT.

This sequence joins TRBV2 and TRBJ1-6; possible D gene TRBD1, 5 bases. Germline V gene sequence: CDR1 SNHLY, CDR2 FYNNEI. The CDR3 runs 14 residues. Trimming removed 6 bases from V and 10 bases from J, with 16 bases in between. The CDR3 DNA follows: TGTGCCAGCAGCACACAGGACGTGGGGTCACCCCTCCACTTT. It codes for CASSTQDVGSPLHF.

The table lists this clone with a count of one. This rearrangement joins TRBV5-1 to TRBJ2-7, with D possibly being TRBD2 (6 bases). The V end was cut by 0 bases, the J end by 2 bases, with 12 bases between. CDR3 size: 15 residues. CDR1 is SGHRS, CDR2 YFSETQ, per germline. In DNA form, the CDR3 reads TGCGCCAGCAGCTTGGGGCCGGGAGACACCTACGAGCAGTACTTC. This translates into CASSLGPGDTYEQYF.

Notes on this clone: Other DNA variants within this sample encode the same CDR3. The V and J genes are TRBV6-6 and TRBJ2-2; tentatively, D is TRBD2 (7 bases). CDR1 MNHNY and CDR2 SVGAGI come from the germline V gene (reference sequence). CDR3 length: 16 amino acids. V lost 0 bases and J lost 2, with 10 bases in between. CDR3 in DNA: TGTGCCAGCAGTTACTCTGGCGGGGGCAACACCGGGGAGCTGTTTTTT. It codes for CASSYSGGGNTGELFF.

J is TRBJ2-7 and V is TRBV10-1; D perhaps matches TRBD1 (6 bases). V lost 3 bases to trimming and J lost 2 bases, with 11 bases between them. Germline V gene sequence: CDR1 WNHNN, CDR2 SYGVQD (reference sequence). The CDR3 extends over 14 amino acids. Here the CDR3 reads CASSESGDAYEQYF. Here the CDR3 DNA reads TGCGCCAGCAGTGAATCAGGGGATGCCTACGAGCAGTACTTC.

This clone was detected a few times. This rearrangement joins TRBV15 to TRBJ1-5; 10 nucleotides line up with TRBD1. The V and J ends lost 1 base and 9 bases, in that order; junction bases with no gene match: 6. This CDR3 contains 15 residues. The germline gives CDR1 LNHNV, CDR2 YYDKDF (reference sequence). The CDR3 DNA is TGTGCCACCAGCAGAGCCCGACAGGGGGCCTTGCCCCAGCATTTT. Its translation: CATSRARQGALPQHF.

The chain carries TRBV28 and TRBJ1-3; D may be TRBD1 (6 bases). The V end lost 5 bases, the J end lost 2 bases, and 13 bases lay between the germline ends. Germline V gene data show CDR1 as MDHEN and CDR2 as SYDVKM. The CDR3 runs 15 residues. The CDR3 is CASSTQDSPGNTIYF. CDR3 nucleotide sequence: TGTGCCAGCAGTACCCAGGACAGCCCTGGAAACACCATATATTTT.

Here the CDR3 reads CASSQGVAEIAKNIQYF. CDR3 DNA sequence: TGTGCCAGCAGCCAAGGGGTGGCGGAGATAGCCAAAAACATTCAGTACTTC. V is TRBV3-1 (or the pseudogene TRBV3-2) and J is TRBJ2-4; unclear D gene. There are 17 residues in the CDR3. CDR1 is LGHDT, CDR2 YNNKEL, per germline (reference sequence). V lost 1 base and J 0 bases, leaving 13 bases between the germline ends.

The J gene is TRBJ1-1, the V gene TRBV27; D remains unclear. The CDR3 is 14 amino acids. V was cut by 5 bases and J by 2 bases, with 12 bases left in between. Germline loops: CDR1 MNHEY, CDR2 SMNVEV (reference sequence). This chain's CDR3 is CASSPIQRNTEAFF. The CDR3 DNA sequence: TGTGCCAGCAGTCCAATACAGAGAAACACTGAAGCTTTCTTT.

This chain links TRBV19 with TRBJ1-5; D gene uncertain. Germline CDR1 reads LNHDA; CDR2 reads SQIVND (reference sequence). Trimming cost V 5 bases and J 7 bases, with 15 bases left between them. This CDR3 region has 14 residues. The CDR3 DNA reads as TGTGCCAGTAGTGTCCCCGGTCCTAGACAGCCCCAGCATTTT. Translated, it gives CASSVPGPRQPQHF.

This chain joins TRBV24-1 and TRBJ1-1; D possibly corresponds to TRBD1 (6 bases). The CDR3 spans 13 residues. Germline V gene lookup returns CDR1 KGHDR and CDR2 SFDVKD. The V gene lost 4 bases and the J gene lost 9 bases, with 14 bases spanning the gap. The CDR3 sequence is CATSDRLGGKAFF. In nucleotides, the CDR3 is TGTGCCACCAGTGACCGGCTAGGGGGAAAAGCTTTCTTT.

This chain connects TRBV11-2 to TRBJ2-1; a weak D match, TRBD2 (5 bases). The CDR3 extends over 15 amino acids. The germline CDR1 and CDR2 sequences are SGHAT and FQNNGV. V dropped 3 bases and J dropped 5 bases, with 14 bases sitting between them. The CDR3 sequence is CASSFPGMRNNEQFF. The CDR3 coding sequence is TGTGCCAGCAGCTTCCCGGGGATGAGGAACAATGAGCAGTTCTTC.

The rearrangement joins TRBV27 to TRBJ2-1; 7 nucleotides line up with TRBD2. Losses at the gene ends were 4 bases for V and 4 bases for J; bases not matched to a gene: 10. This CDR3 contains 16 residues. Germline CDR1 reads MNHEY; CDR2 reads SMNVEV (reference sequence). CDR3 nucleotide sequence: TGTGCCAGCAGTTCCCGGTCGGGGGGTAGTTACAATGAGCAGTTCTTC. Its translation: CASSSRSGGSYNEQFF.

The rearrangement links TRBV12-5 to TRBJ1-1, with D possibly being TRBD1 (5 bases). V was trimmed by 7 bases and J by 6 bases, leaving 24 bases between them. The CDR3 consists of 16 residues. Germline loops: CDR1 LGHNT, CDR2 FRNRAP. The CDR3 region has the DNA TGTGCTAGTGCCCTCCTTTCGGGCCCAGGGCGGTCTGAAGCTTTCTTT. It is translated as CASALLSGPGRSEAFF.

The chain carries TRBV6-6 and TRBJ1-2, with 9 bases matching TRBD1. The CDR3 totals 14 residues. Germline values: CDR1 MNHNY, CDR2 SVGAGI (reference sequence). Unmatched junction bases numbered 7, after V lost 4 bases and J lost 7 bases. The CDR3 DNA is TGTGCCAGCAGTTCCGGACAGGGGAGTGGTGGCTACACCTTC. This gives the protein CASSSGQGSGGYTF.

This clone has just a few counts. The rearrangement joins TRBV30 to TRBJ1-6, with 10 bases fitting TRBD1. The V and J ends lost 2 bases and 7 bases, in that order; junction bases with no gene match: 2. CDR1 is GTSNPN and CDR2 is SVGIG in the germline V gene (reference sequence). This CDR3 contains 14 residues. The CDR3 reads CAWSTGQGNSPLHF. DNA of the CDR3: TGTGCCTGGAGTACGGGACAGGGGAATTCACCCCTCCACTTT.

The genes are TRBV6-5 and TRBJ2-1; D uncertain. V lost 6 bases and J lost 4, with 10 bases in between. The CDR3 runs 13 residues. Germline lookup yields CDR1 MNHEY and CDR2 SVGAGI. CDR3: CASRSDLYNEQFF. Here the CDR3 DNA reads TGTGCCAGCAGGTCCGATCTATACAATGAGCAGTTCTTC.

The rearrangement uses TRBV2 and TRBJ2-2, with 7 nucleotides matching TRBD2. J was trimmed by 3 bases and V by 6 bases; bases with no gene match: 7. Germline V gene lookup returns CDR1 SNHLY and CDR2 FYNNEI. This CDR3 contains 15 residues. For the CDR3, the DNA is TGTGCCAGCAGGAGAATGGGGGGGGACACCGGGGAGCTGTTTTTT. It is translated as CASRRMGGDTGELFF.

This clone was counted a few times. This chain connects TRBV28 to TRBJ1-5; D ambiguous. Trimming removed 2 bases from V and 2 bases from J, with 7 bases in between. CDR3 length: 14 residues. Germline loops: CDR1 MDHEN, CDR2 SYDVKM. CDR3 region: CASSLASGNQPQHF. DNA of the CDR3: TGTGCCAGCAGTTTAGCCTCAGGCAATCAGCCCCAGCATTTT. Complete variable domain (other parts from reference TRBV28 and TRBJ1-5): DVKVTQSSRYLVKRTGEKVFLECVQDMDHENMFWYRQDPGLGLRLIYFSYDVKMKEKGDIPEGYSVSREKKERFSLILESASTNQTSMYLCASSLASGNQPQHFGDGTRLSIL.

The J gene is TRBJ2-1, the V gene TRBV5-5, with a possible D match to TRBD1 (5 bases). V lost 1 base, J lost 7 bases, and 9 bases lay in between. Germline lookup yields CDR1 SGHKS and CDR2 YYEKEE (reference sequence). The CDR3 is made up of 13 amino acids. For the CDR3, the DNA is TGTGCCAGCAGCTTGCCAGGGTGGAATGAGCAGTTCTTC. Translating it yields CASSLPGWNEQFF.

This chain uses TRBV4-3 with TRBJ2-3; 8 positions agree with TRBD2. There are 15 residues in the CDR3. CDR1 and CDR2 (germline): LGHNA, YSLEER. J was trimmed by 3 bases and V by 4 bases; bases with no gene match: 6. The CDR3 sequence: CASSRGAGDTDTQYF. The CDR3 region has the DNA TGCGCCAGCAGCCGGGGAGCGGGGGATACAGATACGCAGTATTTT.

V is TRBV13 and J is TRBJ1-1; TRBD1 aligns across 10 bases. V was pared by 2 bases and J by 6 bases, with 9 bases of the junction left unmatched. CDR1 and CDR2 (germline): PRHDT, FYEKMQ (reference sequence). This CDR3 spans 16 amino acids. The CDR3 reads CASSLRQGARIAEAFF. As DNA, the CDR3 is TGTGCCAGCAGCTTAAGACAGGGGGCGCGAATCGCTGAAGCTTTCTTT.